The 8 T cell receptor beta chains listed next were all sequenced from one sample in a study of cytomegalovirus exposure and HLA in healthy donors. PCR involved 60 Vbeta and 13 Jbeta primers. Only in-frame clones appear in the TCRdb table, and some are missing; sequencing was by immunoSEQ multiplex PCR. The sample carries 150,000 or so clones, 80% recorded once. Source material: PBMCs. The source is a male donor in good health and CMV-seropositive.

The chain carries TRBV25-1 and TRBJ2-3; D is undetermined. The CDR3 extends over 13 amino acids. CDR1 MGHDK and CDR2 SYGVNS come from the germline V gene. Trimming took off 6 bases at V and 4 bases at J, with 11 bases between the two ends. CDR3 sequence (DNA): TGTGCCAGCAGCTCTGAGGTCCCAGATACGCAGTATTTT. Amino acid sequence: CASSSEVPDTQYF.

This chain links TRBV7-6 with TRBJ2-3; 7 bases match TRBD2. The junction had 2 bases not matched to a gene; V was cut back by 3 bases and J by 2 bases. In germline, CDR1 is SGHVS, CDR2 FNYEAQ. The length of the CDR3 is 14 residues. The CDR3 here is CASSLTSITDTQYF. CDR3 bases: TGTGCCAGCAGCTTGACTAGCATCACAGATACGCAGTATTTT. Looking up the rest from reference TRBV7-6 and TRBJ2-3 gives the full variable domain: GAGVSQSPRYKVTKRGQDVALRCDPISGHVSLYWYRQALGQGPEFLTYFNYEAQQDKSGLPNDRFSAERPEGSISTLTIQRTEQRDSAMYRCASSLTSITDTQYFGPGTRLTVL.

Details on this clone: A junction end diverges from the germline sequence, so it may reflect a read error. V gene TRBV18 combines with J gene TRBJ1-3; no firm D call. Germline V gene sequence: CDR1 KGHSH, CDR2 LQKENI. The CDR3 contains 16 residues. The CDR3 region is CASSLEGPLSRNAIYF. The DNA of the CDR3 is TGTGCCAGCTCCCTAGAGGGCCCGCTCTCCCGAAACGCCATATATTTT.

V gene TRBV19 combines with J gene TRBJ2-1; TRBD2 aligns across 9 bases. V trimming: 1 base; J trimming: 7 bases; junction bases outside the gene matches: 5. Germline V gives CDR1 LNHDA, CDR2 SQIVND (reference sequence). The CDR3 extends over 15 amino acids. CDR3 amino acids: CASSIVSSGTNEQFF. The CDR3 DNA sequence: TGTGCCAGTAGTATAGTGTCTAGCGGGACAAATGAGCAGTTCTTC.

This chain joins TRBV7-9 and TRBJ2-1; maybe TRBD1 (5 bases). Trimming shortened V by 1 base and J by 5 bases, and 12 bases separated the two germline ends. Germline V gene sequence: CDR1 SEHNR, CDR2 FQNEAQ (reference sequence). The length of the CDR3 is 15 residues. The CDR3 DNA reads TGTGCCAGCAGCTTAGGGCAGGGCTGGGACAATGAGCAGTTCTTC. Translating gives CASSLGQGWDNEQFF.

CDR3 in amino acids: CASSSSGRAVGEQYF. CDR3 nucleotide sequence: TGTGCCAGCAGTTCTAGCGGGAGGGCTGTAGGTGAGCAGTACTTC. The rearrangement uses TRBV28 and TRBJ2-7; 12 positions match TRBD2. CDR1 is MDHEN, CDR2 SYDVKM, per germline. The ends lost 4 bases at V and 7 bases at J; junction bases unmatched: 8. This CDR3 is 15 amino acids long.

V and J are TRBV5-4 and TRBJ2-5; maybe TRBD1 (6 bases). The DNA end favors TRBJ2-7, so the J call may be wrong. In germline, CDR1 is SGHNT, CDR2 YYREEE (reference sequence). This CDR3 has 14 residues. Here the CDR3 reads CASSGRDNPYEQYF. The DNA of the CDR3 is TGTGCCAGCAGCGGCCGGGACAACCCCTACGAGCAGTACTTC.

The CDR3 bases are TGTGCCAGCAGTTACGATCAGACAGGCTATCAGCCCCAGCATTTT. Residues: CASSYDQTGYQPQHF. The chain links TRBV6-5 to TRBJ1-5; D possibly corresponds to TRBD1 (6 bases). The germline V gene encodes CDR1 MNHEY and CDR2 SVGAGI. CDR3 size: 15 residues. The ends were cut back, 2 bases at V and 5 bases at J, with 13 bases in the middle.